The sequence of this T cell receptor beta chain was determined in a study of spatial heterogeneity in lung cancer. Each TCR cDNA molecule carried a unique molecular identifier. MiXCR was run by TCRdb on the 5' RACE reads, yielding one entry per CDR3 protein. The table includes about 36,000 distinct CDR3 sequences, less than 5.5% detected once. Time point meaning: sample taken at primary tumor resection. Sequencing of whole RNA from tumor, nontumor lung or frozen PBMC involved no sorting. Patients with untreated early-stage non-small cell lung cancer, numbering 72, were the donors. From germline, CDR1 is LNHNV and CDR2 YYDKDF (reference sequence). CDR3 length: 15 residues. V shed 0 bases, J shed 8 bases, and the junction held 6 bases outside the gene matches.

The chain joins TRBV15 to TRBJ1-4; 7 nucleotides agree with TRBD1. This specimen was PBMCs, taken at surgery. The TCR sequence derives from a female donor with early-stage non-small cell lung cancer. The CDR3 region is CATSRDLGQVEKLFF. DNA for the CDR3: TGTGCCACCAGCAGAGATCTAGGACAGGTCGAAAAACTGTTTTTT.